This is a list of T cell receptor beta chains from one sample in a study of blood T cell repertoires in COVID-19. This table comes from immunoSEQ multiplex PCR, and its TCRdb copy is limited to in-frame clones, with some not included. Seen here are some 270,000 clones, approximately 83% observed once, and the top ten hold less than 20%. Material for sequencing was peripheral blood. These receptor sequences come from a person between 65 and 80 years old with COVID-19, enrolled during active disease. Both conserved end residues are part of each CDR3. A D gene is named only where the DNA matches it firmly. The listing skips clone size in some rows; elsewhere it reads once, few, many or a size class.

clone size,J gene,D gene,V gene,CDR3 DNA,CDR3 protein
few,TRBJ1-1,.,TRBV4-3,TGCGCCAGCAGCCAAGATAGGGGAGGAACTGAAGCTTTCTTT,CASSQDRGGTEAFF
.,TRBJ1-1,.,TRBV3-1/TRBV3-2,TGTGCCAGCAGCCCCGGACAGCACACTGAAGCTTTCTTT,CASSPGQHTEAFF
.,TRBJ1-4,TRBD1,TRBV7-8,TGTGCCAGCAGCTTAGAGAGACAGGGCGGGGAAAAACTGTTTTTT,CASSLERQGGEKLFF
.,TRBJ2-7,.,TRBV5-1,TGCGCCAGCAGCTTGGCGGCGCCAATGCGGGGTTACGAGCAGTACTTC,CASSLAAPMRGYEQYF
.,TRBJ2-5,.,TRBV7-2,TGTGCCAGCAGCTCAAAAGAGACCCAGTACTTC,CASSSKETQYF
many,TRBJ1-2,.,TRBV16,TGTGCCAGCAGCCTCCAGGTGGGGGACCAGGGGTACACCTTC,CASSLQVGDQGYTF
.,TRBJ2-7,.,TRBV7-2,TGTGCCAGCAGCTTAGACCCCGGACAGACTTTGACGCAGTACTTC,CASSLDPGQTLTQYF
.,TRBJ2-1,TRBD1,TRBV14,TGTGCCAGCAGCCAAGAGGGAGGGACAGGGGTTACTGGGGTAGGCTACAATGAGCAGTTCTTC,CASSQEGGTGVTGVGYNEQFF
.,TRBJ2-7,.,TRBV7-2,TGTGCCAGCAGCCCCTCTGGTACTGCTCTCGAGCAGTACTTC,CASSPSGTALEQYF
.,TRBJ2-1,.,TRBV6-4,TGTGCCAGCAGGGAGGGGGCTGAGCAGTTCTTC,CASREGAEQFF
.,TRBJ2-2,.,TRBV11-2,TGTGCCAGCAGCTTTCTGTCGGGACAAACGAACACCGGGGAGCTGTTTTTT,CASSFLSGQTNTGELFF
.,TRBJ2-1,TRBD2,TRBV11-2,TGTGCCAGCAGCTTACGCGGGACTAGCGGGGGTAATGAGCAGTTCTTC,CASSLRGTSGGNEQFF
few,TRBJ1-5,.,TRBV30,TGTGCCTGGAATAATAATCAGCCCCAGCATTTT,CAWNNNQPQHF
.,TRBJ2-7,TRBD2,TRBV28,TGTGCCAGCAGGTTCCTAGCGGAAGACTCCTACGAGCAGTACTTC,CASRFLAEDSYEQYF
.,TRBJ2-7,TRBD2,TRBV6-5,TGTGCCACCACGAATAGGCGGGGGTCCTCCTACGAGCAGTACTTC,CATTNRRGSSYEQYF
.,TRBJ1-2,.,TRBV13,TGTGCCAGCAGCTTCAGGGTGGGTGGGGGCTACACCTTC,CASSFRVGGGYTF
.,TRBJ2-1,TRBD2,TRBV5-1,TGCGCCAGCAGCTTGGAGCGGGGGGGCAATGAGCAGTTCTTC,CASSLERGGNEQFF
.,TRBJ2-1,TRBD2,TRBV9,TGTGCCAGCAGCCGACTAGCGGGGGGGATCACTCCATACAATGAGCAGTTCTTC,CASSRLAGGITPYNEQFF
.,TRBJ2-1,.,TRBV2,TGTGCCAGCAAAAGGCAGGGGGGCTCCAATGAGCAGTTCTTC,CASKRQGGSNEQFF
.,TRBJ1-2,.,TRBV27,TGTGCCAGCAGTAGCGGACGGAGGAGATATGGCTACACCTTC,CASSSGRRRYGYTF
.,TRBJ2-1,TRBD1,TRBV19,TGTGCCAGTAGTCCTACAGGGGGCTATGAGCAGTTCTTC,CASSPTGGYEQFF
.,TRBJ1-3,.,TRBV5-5,TGTGCCAGCAGCTTGGATCTAGGGGGTTTAGGAAACACCATATATTTT,CASSLDLGGLGNTIYF
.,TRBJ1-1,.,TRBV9,TGTGCCAGCAGCGTAGGTGGGGGCCCCAACACTGAAGCTTTCTTT,CASSVGGGPNTEAFF
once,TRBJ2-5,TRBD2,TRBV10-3,TGTGCCATCAGACCCGGACTAGCGGAAAAAGAGACCCAGTACTTC,CAIRPGLAEKETQYF